This T cell receptor beta chain originates from a study of neurological immune-mediated disorders. TCRdb called the 5' RACE reads again in MiXCR, with one record for every CDR3 protein. The data contain fewer than 110,000 distinct CDR3 sequences, less than 14% of them singletons. Germline V gives CDR1 SGHRS, CDR2 YFSETQ. CDR3 length equals 13 residues. Trimming stripped 5 bases from V and 6 bases from J, with 13 bases between. This clonotype was observed at least ten times. Time point reported: longitudinal time-point 3. The sequence was collected from a female donor with HTLV-1-associated myelopathy (HAM/TSP). Sequencing used PBMCs. The V gene is TRBV5-1, the J gene TRBJ2-3; D gene uncertain. The CDR3 bases are TGCGCCAGCAGGGACGGAAACGGGGATACGCAGTATTTT. Residues: CASRDGNGDTQYF. Full variable domain (missing parts from reference TRBV5-1 and TRBJ2-3): KAGVTQTPRYLIKTRGQQVTLSCSPISGHRSVSWYQQTPGQGLQFLFEYFSETQRNKGNFPGRFSGRQFSNSRSEMNVSTLELGDSALYLCASRDGNGDTQYFGPGTRLTVL.